Presented here are 16 T cell receptor beta chains from one specimen sequenced in a study of blood T cell repertoires in COVID-19. Assay: immunoSEQ multiplex PCR; the TCRdb copy retains only in-frame clones and omits some. The sample has about 230,000 clones, approximately 90% seen once. The sequencing sample was made of peripheral blood. The source is a middle-aged man with COVID-19, enrolled during active disease.

The rearrangement links TRBV27 to TRBJ2-3; D gene unclear. This CDR3 comprises 14 residues. V lost 7 bases, J lost 2 bases, and 13 bases lay in between. CDR1 MNHEY and CDR2 SMNVEV come from the germline V gene (reference sequence). CDR3 amino acids: CASTRPVSTDTQYF. The CDR3 bases are TGTGCCAGCACTAGACCCGTTTCCACAGATACGCAGTATTTT.

This sequence joins TRBV6-5 and TRBJ2-2; 7 nucleotides match TRBD1. Germline loops: CDR1 MNHEY, CDR2 SVGAGI. J was trimmed by 5 bases and V by 7 bases; bases with no gene match: 4. This CDR3 region has 13 residues. The DNA for the CDR3 is TGTGCCAGCACTCAGGGGGTTACCGGGGAGCTGTTTTTT. This codes for CASTQGVTGELFF.

The V and J genes are TRBV19 and TRBJ2-7, with 8 positions matching TRBD2. Unmatched junction bases numbered 8, after V lost 4 bases and J lost 0 bases. The CDR3 is 16 amino acids. The V gene's germline CDR1 is LNHDA and CDR2 SQIVND (reference sequence). The CDR3 here is CASSKPGLESSYEQYF. CDR3 in DNA: TGTGCCAGTAGTAAACCGGGACTAGAAAGCTCCTACGAGCAGTACTTC.

This chain connects TRBV29-1 to TRBJ2-1; 15 bases align to TRBD2. In germline, CDR1 is SQVTM, CDR2 ANQGSEA. V lost 3 bases, J lost 4 bases, and 13 bases stayed unmatched. CDR3 length equals 19 residues. The CDR3, as DNA: TGCAGCGTTGATCCGGGACTAGCGGGGGGCAGGGTTCTATACAATGAGCAGTTCTTC. Amino acid sequence: CSVDPGLAGGRVLYNEQFF.

This clone was observed once. The rearrangement joins TRBV19 to TRBJ1-2; 7 bases match TRBD1. With V trimmed by 4 bases and J by 3 bases, 8 bases remained unmatched. From germline, CDR1 is LNHDA and CDR2 SQIVND (reference sequence). This CDR3 contains 15 residues. The CDR3 DNA sequence: TGTGCCAGTAGTACCAGGACAGGAGGCGACTATGGCTACACCTTC. Its translation: CASSTRTGGDYGYTF.

The chain carries TRBV6-6 and TRBJ2-1; the match to TRBD2 covers 10 bases. J gave up 15 bases and V 4 bases, and 12 bases lay outside the gene matches. Germline V gives CDR1 MNHNY, CDR2 SVGAGI (reference sequence). The CDR3 spans 14 residues. Here the CDR3 DNA reads TGTGCCAGCAGTTCCGGAGGGCTAGCGGGAGAACCGTTCTTC. Its translation: CASSSGGLAGEPFF.

The chain couples TRBV30 to TRBJ2-2, with D perhaps TRBD1 (6 bases). The CDR3 has 13 residues. The V gene's germline CDR1 is GTSNPN and CDR2 SVGIG (reference sequence). V shed 4 bases and J shed 1 base, with 7 bases lying between them. This CDR3 reads CAWTGENTGELFF. CDR3 DNA: TGTGCCTGGACAGGGGAGAACACCGGGGAGCTGTTTTTT. Drawing the rest from reference TRBV30 and TRBJ2-2, the complete variable domain is SQTIHQWPATLVQPVGSPLSLECTVEGTSNPNLYWYRQAAGRGLQLLFYSVGIGQISSEVPQNLSASRPQDRQFILSSKKLLLSDSGFYLCAWTGENTGELFFGEGSRLTVL.

V and J are TRBV2 and TRBJ1-5; D remains ambiguous. CDR1 SNHLY and CDR2 FYNNEI come from the germline V gene. This CDR3 has 13 residues. Trimming pared 4 bases from V and 4 bases from J, leaving 8 bases between. CDR3 residues: CASSVGTNQPQHF. The CDR3 nucleotides are TGTGCCAGCAGTGTTGGTACTAATCAGCCCCAGCATTTT.

The chain carries TRBV4-3 and TRBJ1-1; tentatively, D is TRBD1 (5 bases). This CDR3 region has 14 residues. V was cut by 1 base and J by 1 base, with 7 bases left in between. The V gene's germline CDR1 is LGHNA and CDR2 YSLEER. The CDR3 reads CASSQATGNTEAFF. The CDR3 DNA follows: TGCGCCAGCAGCCAAGCTACAGGGAACACTGAAGCTTTCTTT.

The genes are TRBV28 and TRBJ2-5; 10 nucleotides match TRBD1. Germline V gene lookup returns CDR1 MDHEN and CDR2 SYDVKM. V lost 5 bases and J lost 4; bases outside the gene matches: 10. This CDR3 spans 16 amino acids. DNA of the CDR3: TGTGCCAGCAGTCCCCCTCGACAGGGGGCAGGAGAGACCCAGTACTTC. Translation: CASSPPRQGAGETQYF.

V gene TRBV19 combines with J gene TRBJ1-2; 9 nucleotides agree with TRBD1. Per germline, CDR1 LNHDA and CDR2 SQIVND (reference sequence). J lost 5 bases, V lost 5 bases, and 6 bases had no gene match. The CDR3 contains 14 residues. The CDR3 sequence: CASSETGGGYGYTF. CDR3 coding DNA: TGTGCCAGTAGTGAGACAGGGGGTGGTTATGGCTACACCTTC.

This chain connects TRBV2 to TRBJ2-7, with 8 positions matching TRBD1. Germline V gene data show CDR1 as SNHLY and CDR2 as FYNNEI. The ends lost 5 bases at V and 3 bases at J; junction bases unmatched: 6. CDR3 length: 14 amino acids. The CDR3, as DNA: TGTGCCAGCAGTAAGACAGGGGCACTCTACGAGCAGTACTTC. Translation: CASSKTGALYEQYF.

The J gene is TRBJ2-1, the V gene TRBV11-2; TRBD1 matches at 7 bases. The germline gives CDR1 SGHAT, CDR2 FQNNGV. The CDR3 sequence is 15 residues long. Germline trimming cut 6 bases from V and 7 bases from J; bases unmatched to any gene: 12. The CDR3 spells CASSSGQAGGNEQFF. CDR3 bases: TGTGCCAGCAGTTCTGGACAGGCGGGTGGGAATGAGCAGTTCTTC.

This chain links TRBV27 with TRBJ1-4, with D unresolved. CDR1 and CDR2 from the germline V gene are MNHEY and SMNVEV (reference sequence). The V and J ends lost 4 bases and 8 bases respectively, with 17 bases between them. The CDR3 runs 15 residues. The CDR3 sequence: CASSYSGTSGEKLFF. The DNA of the CDR3 is TGTGCCAGCAGTTACTCGGGCACCTCGGGGGAAAAACTGTTTTTT. The variable domain in full, completed from reference TRBV27 and TRBJ1-4, reads EAQVTQNPRYLITVTGKKLTVTCSQNMNHEYMSWYRQDPGLGLRQIYYSMNVEVTDKGDVPEGYKVSRKEKRNFPLILESPSPNQTSLYFCASSYSGTSGEKLFFGSGTQLSVL.

The V call is TRBV28, the J call TRBJ1-1; 8 nucleotides line up with TRBD1. The germline V gene encodes CDR1 MDHEN and CDR2 SYDVKM. The CDR3 has 15 residues. The J segment lost 1 base and the V segment lost 5 bases, leaving 6 bases of the junction unmatched. CDR3 residues: CASSLGTGQNTEAFF. CDR3 nucleotide sequence: TGTGCCAGCAGTCTGGGGACAGGACAGAACACTGAAGCTTTCTTT.

The genes are TRBV6-6 and TRBJ1-5; possible D gene TRBD1, 6 bases. There are 16 residues in the CDR3. The V gene lost 4 bases and the J gene lost 2 bases, with 15 bases spanning the gap. Germline V gives CDR1 MNHNY, CDR2 SVGAGI (reference sequence). The CDR3 sequence is CASSFSPGERNQPQHF. CDR3 sequence (DNA): TGTGCCAGCAGTTTTTCCCCAGGGGAGCGCAATCAGCCCCAGCATTTT.